This T cell receptor beta chain was profiled in a study of cytomegalovirus exposure and HLA in healthy donors. Both 60 Vbeta primers and 13 Jbeta primers went into the PCR. Using immunoSEQ multiplex PCR, the repertoire was profiled, and TCRdb retains in-frame clones only, with some absent. In the table there are about 55,000 clones, about 82% of which are singletons. From germline, CDR1 is SGHTA and CDR2 FQGNSA. The CDR3 extends over 14 amino acids. V was clipped by 1 base and J by 9 bases; unmatched bases: 4. The clonotype originates from a man in his thirties or forties in good health and CMV-seronegative. The sequenced sample was PBMCs. The gene calls are TRBV7-2 and TRBJ2-1; 9 bases line up with TRBD2. For the CDR3, the DNA is TGTGCCAGCAGCTTAGGGCTAGCGGGAAGTGAGCAGTTCTTC. It codes for CASSLGLAGSEQFF.